The next 32 T cell receptor beta chains were all read from a single sample in a study of blood T cell repertoires in COVID-19. TCRdb's copy holds only in-frame clones and misses some; the assay was immunoSEQ multiplex PCR. The profile shows 200,000 to 250,000 clones, about nine tenths of them singletons. Source material: peripheral blood. The receptors were gathered from a man aged 50-60 years with COVID-19, enrolled during active disease.

This chain uses TRBV9 with TRBJ2-1, with TRBD2 matching 7 bases. CDR3 length: 16 residues. Trimming took 0 bases from V and 2 from J; bases not matched to a gene: 5. The germline CDR1 and CDR2 sequences are SGDLS and YYNGEE. CDR3 sequence reads: CASSVAGGVPYNEQFF. CDR3 in DNA: TGTGCCAGCAGCGTAGCTGGGGGGGTTCCCTACAATGAGCAGTTCTTC.

V is TRBV13 and J is TRBJ2-2; D is uncertain. The CDR3 has 13 amino acids. Trimming stripped 1 base from V and 6 bases from J, with 6 bases between. The germline V gene encodes CDR1 PRHDT and CDR2 FYEKMQ (reference sequence). The CDR3 reads CASSLAGPGELFF. CDR3 sequence (DNA): TGTGCCAGCAGCTTAGCTGGGCCCGGGGAGCTGTTTTTT.

This clone has ten or more counts. The chain links TRBV3-1 (or the pseudogene TRBV3-2) to TRBJ1-5; D gene uncertain. Germline V lookup: CDR1 LGHDT, CDR2 YNNKEL (reference sequence). The CDR3 runs to 15 residues. Trimming shortened V by 4 bases and J by 3 bases, and 13 bases separated the two germline ends. The CDR3 protein is CASSPTTDNNQPQHF. In DNA form, the CDR3 reads TGTGCCAGCAGCCCTACTACGGATAACAATCAGCCCCAGCATTTT.

This clone was picked up one time. The chain carries TRBV29-1 and TRBJ2-1; no clear D gene. The CDR3 has 10 residues. Trimming stripped 7 bases from V and 8 bases from J, with 9 bases between. From germline, CDR1 is SQVTM and CDR2 ANQGSEA. CDR3 protein: CSAGPDEQFF. As DNA, the CDR3 is TGCAGCGCCGGCCCCGATGAGCAGTTCTTC.

To note about this clone: Mismatch with germline at one junction end may stem from a read error. This sequence joins TRBV7-7 and TRBJ1-1; TRBD1 aligns across 7 bases. This CDR3 contains 15 residues. Germline V gene sequence: CDR1 SSHAT, CDR2 FNYEAQ (reference sequence). The CDR3 protein is CASSLTGDWATEAFF. The CDR3 DNA sequence: TGTGCTAGCAGCCTTACAGGGGACTGGGCAACTGAAGCTTTCTTT.

Regarding this clone: A much larger clone differs from this one at a single base, so this may be a read error. V usage is TRBV11-3 and J usage is TRBJ1-1; 7 bases fit TRBD1. The CDR3 has 13 residues. Germline V gene lookup returns CDR1 SGHNT and CDR2 YENEEA. The junction had 1 base not matched to a gene; V was cut back by 5 bases and J by 1 base. CDR3: CASSRTGNTEAFF. CDR3 nucleotide sequence: TGTGCCAGCAGCCGGACAGGGAACACTGAAGCTTTCTTT. The full variable domain, completed using reference TRBV11-3 and TRBJ1-1, is EAGVVQSPRYKIIEKKQPVAFWCNPISGHNTLYWYLQNLGQGPELLIRYENEEAVDDSQLPKDRFSAERLKGVDSTLKIQPAELGDSAVYLCASSRTGNTEAFFGQGTRLTVV.

The chain uses TRBV7-9 and TRBJ1-1; 10 nucleotides line up with TRBD1. Germline CDR1 SEHNR, CDR2 FQNEAQ (reference sequence). With 5 bases clipped from V and 4 bases from J, the junction kept 4 bases outside the gene matches. This CDR3 region has 14 residues. CDR3 sequence (DNA): TGTGCCAGCAGCAACGACAGGGGGCTCACTGAAGCTTTCTTT. This translates into CASSNDRGLTEAFF.

This clone counts as medium-sized. The CDR3: CASSTPNRGTSQPQHF. The DNA of the CDR3 is TGTGCCAGTAGTACTCCCAACAGGGGGACCAGTCAGCCCCAGCATTTT. The chain recombines TRBV19 with TRBJ1-5; the match to TRBD1 covers 8 bases. The CDR3 is made up of 16 amino acids. From germline, CDR1 is LNHDA and CDR2 SQIVND (reference sequence). J lost 6 bases, V lost 4 bases, and 11 bases had no gene match.

The chain links TRBV28 to TRBJ1-5, with D possibly TRBD1 on 6 matching bases. CDR1 is MDHEN, CDR2 SYDVKM, per germline. The CDR3 covers 13 residues. V gave up 10 bases and J gave up 4 bases, with 14 bases separating them. The CDR3 loop reads CATERTENQPQHF. The CDR3 bases are TGTGCCACCGAGAGGACAGAGAATCAGCCCCAGCATTTT.

The J gene is TRBJ2-7, the V gene TRBV7-8; TRBD2 aligns across 9 bases. Germline V lookup: CDR1 SGHVS, CDR2 FQNEAQ. V lost 2 bases, J lost 4 bases, and 9 bases stayed unmatched. There are 16 residues in the CDR3. This CDR3 is CASSLSPGLALYEQYF. As DNA, the CDR3 is TGTGCCAGCAGCTTAAGCCCGGGACTAGCCCTATACGAGCAGTACTTC.

CDR3 nucleotide sequence: TGTGCCAGCAGTTACTCGTGGAGGATTGTTGAGCGCGAGCAGTACTTC. Amino acids: CASSYSWRIVEREQYF. The rearrangement uses TRBV6-5 and TRBJ2-7; tentatively, D is TRBD2 (5 bases). Trimming removed 0 bases at V and 6 bases at J, with 18 bases between. From germline, CDR1 is MNHEY and CDR2 SVGAGI. The CDR3 runs 16 residues.

The sample holds one count of this clone. This rearrangement joins TRBV6-6 to TRBJ2-5; D is possibly TRBD2 (6 bases). Per the germline V gene, CDR1 is MNHNY and CDR2 is SVGAGI (reference sequence). The CDR3 loop spans 13 amino acids. Deletions cut 5 bases from V and 9 bases from J, with 16 bases between. The CDR3 sequence is CASSQISPGAQYF. CDR3 sequence (DNA): TGTGCCAGCAGTCAAATATCCCCGGGGGCCCAGTACTTC.

The genes are TRBV6-2 or TRBV6-3 and TRBJ2-1, with 12 bases aligning to TRBD2. Losses at the gene ends were 4 bases for V and 6 bases for J; bases not matched to a gene: 4. This CDR3 has 15 residues. CDR1 is MNHEY, CDR2 SVGEGT, per germline. The DNA for the CDR3 is TGTGCCAGCAGTTCTAGCGGGGGGGCTACCAATGAGCAGTTCTTC. It specifies CASSSSGGATNEQFF.

This chain uses TRBV9 with TRBJ2-2, with 11 bases fitting TRBD2. Per germline, CDR1 SGDLS and CDR2 YYNGEE. The CDR3 is made up of 15 amino acids. V dropped 3 bases and J dropped 6; count of bases not matched to a gene: 4. DNA of the CDR3: TGTGCCAGCAGCGGGACTAGCGGGTTGCCCGGGGAGCTGTTTTTT. Translated, it gives CASSGTSGLPGELFF.

The V call is TRBV29-1, the J call TRBJ1-2; 7 bases map to TRBD1. Losses at the gene ends were 7 bases for V and 6 bases for J; bases not matched to a gene: 8. The CDR3 extends over 12 amino acids. In germline, CDR1 is SQVTM, CDR2 ANQGSEA. CDR3 bases: TGCAGCGCCGAGGGGGCGGATAATGGCTACACCTTC. Its translation is CSAEGADNGYTF.

This chain connects TRBV28 to TRBJ2-7; tentative D call: TRBD1 (6 bases). Trimming left V 5 bases short and J 6 bases short, with 32 bases between. Germline CDR1 is MDHEN and CDR2 is SYDVKM. The CDR3 sequence is 19 residues long. CDR3 nucleotides: TGTGCCAGCAGTGGTTGGGGGAGCAATGAGGTACAGGGACGGCTCGAGCAGTACTTC. Its translation: CASSGWGSNEVQGRLEQYF. Looking up the rest from reference TRBV28 and TRBJ2-7 gives the full variable domain: DVKVTQSSRYLVKRTGEKVFLECVQDMDHENMFWYRQDPGLGLRLIYFSYDVKMKEKGDIPEGYSVSREKKERFSLILESASTNQTSMYLCASSGWGSNEVQGRLEQYFGPGTRLTVT.

The chain joins TRBV6-6 to TRBJ2-3; 7 positions agree with TRBD1. The ends lost 8 bases at V and 2 bases at J; junction bases unmatched: 13. Germline CDR1 MNHNY, CDR2 SVGAGI (reference sequence). The CDR3 is made up of 16 amino acids. The CDR3: CASCSHRTGATDTQYF. The CDR3 DNA reads as TGTGCCAGCTGTTCACATAGGACAGGAGCCACAGATACGCAGTATTTT.

This chain links TRBV28 with TRBJ2-1, with 7 positions matching TRBD1. This CDR3 has 14 amino acids. Per germline, CDR1 MDHEN and CDR2 SYDVKM. The ends lost 1 base at V and 6 bases at J; junction bases unmatched: 3. The CDR3, as DNA: TGTGCCAGCAGTTTATCCGACAGGGTCAATGAGCAGTTCTTC. This sequence encodes CASSLSDRVNEQFF. The entire variable domain, with the rest obtained from reference TRBV28 and TRBJ2-1, is as follows: DVKVTQSSRYLVKRTGEKVFLECVQDMDHENMFWYRQDPGLGLRLIYFSYDVKMKEKGDIPEGYSVSREKKERFSLILESASTNQTSMYLCASSLSDRVNEQFFGPGTRLTVL.

J is TRBJ2-1 and V is TRBV23-1; 11 bases match TRBD2. TRBV23-1 is known as an ORF, though its function is uncertain. V lost 0 bases, J lost 0 bases, and 1 base stayed unmatched. The CDR3 runs to 17 residues. In DNA, the CDR3 is TGCGCCAGCAGTCAATCGGGGACTAGCGGCTCCTACAATGAGCAGTTCTTC. Protein: CASSQSGTSGSYNEQFF.

V gene TRBV28 combines with J gene TRBJ2-7, with 7 bases matching TRBD1. Germline trimming cut 6 bases from V and 1 base from J; bases unmatched to any gene: 12. Germline lookup yields CDR1 MDHEN and CDR2 SYDVKM. The CDR3 consists of 16 residues. CDR3 sequence (DNA): TGTGCCAGCAGCACGCGGACAGGCCGTTTATCCTACGAGCAGTACTTC. As protein: CASSTRTGRLSYEQYF.

The genes are TRBV30 and TRBJ2-7; D perhaps matches TRBD1 (6 bases). The CDR3 runs to 15 residues. The germline V gene has CDR1 GTSNPN and CDR2 SVGIG (reference sequence). V was clipped by 2 bases and J by 0 bases, with 14 bases between them. The CDR3 spells CAWSIRQALSYEQYF. In DNA form, the CDR3 reads TGTGCCTGGAGTATAAGACAGGCCCTCTCCTACGAGCAGTACTTC.

The chain has TRBV7-2 and TRBJ1-5, with 9 bases that match TRBD1. The CDR3 has 16 residues. V was pared by 5 bases and J by 4 bases, with 9 bases of the junction left unmatched. Germline V gene sequence: CDR1 SGHTA, CDR2 FQGNSA. For the CDR3, the DNA is TGTGCCAGCAGCACCCAGGGACAGGGTTGGAATCAGCCCCAGCATTTT. It codes for CASSTQGQGWNQPQHF.

The rearrangement links TRBV2 to TRBJ1-5; 9 bases align to TRBD1. The CDR3 consists of 15 residues. CDR1 is SNHLY and CDR2 is FYNNEI in the germline V gene. With V trimmed by 5 bases and J by 5 bases, 7 bases remained unmatched. The CDR3 here is CASSSDRGGYQPQHF. For the CDR3, the DNA is TGTGCCAGCAGTTCGGACAGGGGAGGGTATCAGCCCCAGCATTTT. Full variable domain (rest looked up from reference TRBV2 and TRBJ1-5): EPEVTQTPSHQVTQMGQEVILRCVPISNHLYFYWYRQILGQKVEFLVSFYNNEISEKSEIFDDQFSVERPDGSNFTLKIRSTKLEDSAMYFCASSSDRGGYQPQHFGDGTRLSIL.

V usage is TRBV5-6 and J usage is TRBJ1-4, with TRBD1 identical over 10 bases. J gave up 2 bases and V 3 bases, and 7 bases lay outside the gene matches. The CDR3 runs to 17 residues. Germline CDR1 is SGHDT and CDR2 is YYEEEE. The CDR3 DNA reads as TGTGCCAGCAGCTCGCTGACAGGGGGCTTTACTAATGAAAAACTGTTTTTT. Protein product: CASSSLTGGFTNEKLFF.

This clone was found once. The chain couples TRBV7-9 to TRBJ2-1; 10 nucleotides agree with TRBD2. Trimming cost V 5 bases and J 3 bases; bases outside gene matches: 7. The CDR3 has 16 residues. Looked up from germline, CDR1 is SEHNR and CDR2 is FQNEAQ (reference sequence). The CDR3 DNA sequence: TGTGCCAGCAGCCTCCTTAGCGGGGGGCACTACAATGAGCAGTTCTTC. This translates into CASSLLSGGHYNEQFF.

A note on this clone: One junction end disagrees with the germline gene, perhaps due to a read error. The rearrangement joins TRBV7-2 to TRBJ1-5; D unresolved. CDR1 is SGHTA and CDR2 is FQGNSA in the germline V gene. The CDR3 is made up of 12 amino acids. CDR3 bases: TGTGCCAGCAGCTCTCAAAATCAGGCCCAGCATTTT. This gives the protein CASSSQNQAQHF.

This clone is a singleton in its sample. The DNA of the CDR3 is TGTGCCAGCAGTTCCACACGACTATCTGGCAATCAGCCCCAGCATTTT. Residues: CASSSTRLSGNQPQHF. The gene calls are TRBV28 and TRBJ1-5; no firm D call. V dropped 4 bases and J dropped 2 bases, with 15 bases sitting between them. This CDR3 is 16 amino acids long. CDR1 MDHEN and CDR2 SYDVKM come from the germline V gene.

The genes are TRBV30 and TRBJ1-2, with 11 bases aligning to TRBD1. Germline trimming cut 2 bases from V and 7 bases from J; bases unmatched to any gene: 6. The V gene's germline CDR1 is GTSNPN and CDR2 SVGIG (reference sequence). This CDR3 region has 14 residues. This CDR3 reads CAWSPGQGASGYTF. For the CDR3, the DNA is TGTGCCTGGAGTCCAGGACAGGGGGCTTCTGGCTACACCTTC.

CDR3 coding DNA: TGTGCCAGCAGTTCCCCCCACCCGACTAGCGGGGGGGCGGGGGATACGCAGTATTTT. This sequence encodes CASSSPHPTSGGAGDTQYF. The rearrangement links TRBV27 to TRBJ2-3, with 14 bases aligning to TRBD2. The CDR3 sequence is 19 residues long. J lost 6 bases, V lost 4 bases, and 15 bases had no gene match. Germline V gives CDR1 MNHEY, CDR2 SMNVEV (reference sequence).

The chain is built from TRBV29-1 and TRBJ1-4; a weak D match, TRBD1 (6 bases). V was shortened by 6 bases and J by 14 bases, with 28 bases between the two germline ends. Germline values: CDR1 SQVTM, CDR2 ANQGSEA. There are 15 residues in the CDR3. CDR3 bases: TGCAGCGTGGCCGCACTGGGATACGGACCCCAGGGGCTGTTTTTT. Its protein is CSVAALGYGPQGLFF.

The chain carries TRBV7-3 and TRBJ1-2; no reliable D call. V lost 5 bases and J lost 0, with 7 bases in between. In germline, CDR1 is SGHTA, CDR2 FQGTGA. CDR3 size: 13 residues. CDR3 region: CASSAEPNYGYTF. The DNA of the CDR3 is TGTGCCAGCAGCGCAGAACCTAACTATGGCTACACCTTC.

The V gene is TRBV6-5, the J gene TRBJ2-6; a possible D gene is TRBD2 (6 bases). The CDR3 loop spans 14 amino acids. V was clipped by 8 bases and J by 0 bases, with 8 bases between them. Germline CDR1 and CDR2: MNHEY and SVGAGI. CDR3 protein: CASHGSSGANVLTF. The CDR3 nucleotides are TGTGCCAGCCACGGGAGCTCTGGGGCCAACGTCCTGACTTTC.